Below, 31 T cell receptor beta chains from the same sample are listed, as sequenced in a study of CD8 T cells in ankylosing spondylitis. TCRdb passed the 5' RACE reads through MiXCR, listing each CDR3 protein once. The sample records roughly 150,000 distinct CDR3 sequences, roughly 30% being singletons. Sequences were obtained from synovial fluid, either unsorted or a sorted T cell fraction (not recorded which). The receptors here all came from a male donor with ankylosing spondylitis.

The rearrangement joins TRBV19 to TRBJ2-7; 7 bases agree with TRBD1. Germline V gives CDR1 LNHDA, CDR2 SQIVND (reference sequence). Trimming removed 2 bases from V and 6 bases from J; junction bases left unmatched: 4. This CDR3 region has 13 residues. The CDR3 here is CASSIKTGVEQYF. The CDR3 DNA sequence: TGTGCCAGTAGTATAAAAACAGGGGTCGAGCAGTACTTC. The full variable domain, its missing parts supplied by reference TRBV19 and TRBJ2-7, is DGGITQSPKYLFRKEGQNVTLSCEQNLNHDAMYWYRQDPGQGLRLIYYSQIVNDFQKGDIAEGYSVSREKKESFPLTVTSAQKNPTAFYLCASSIKTGVEQYFGPGTRLTVT.

This chain uses TRBV20-1 with TRBJ2-7, with D uncertain. CDR1 is DFQATT and CDR2 is SNEGSKA in the germline V gene (reference sequence). V was clipped by 0 bases and J by 0 bases, with 9 bases between them. The CDR3 extends over 14 amino acids. CDR3 amino acids: CSARDLGYSYEQYF. CDR3 DNA: TGCAGTGCTAGAGATCTTGGGTACTCCTACGAGCAGTACTTC.

The rearrangement joins TRBV10-3 to TRBJ2-7; 7 positions match TRBD1. Germline V gene data show CDR1 as ENHRY and CDR2 as SYGVKD. J gave up 0 bases and V 4 bases, and 6 bases lay outside the gene matches. There are 15 residues in the CDR3. The CDR3 reads CAISGGQSSSYEQYF. CDR3 DNA: TGTGCCATCAGTGGGGGACAGAGTAGCTCCTACGAGCAGTACTTC.

The chain carries TRBV20-1 and TRBJ1-1, with TRBD1 matching 9 bases. V dropped 3 bases and J dropped 4; count of bases not matched to a gene: 6. The CDR3 runs 14 residues. Germline CDR1 reads DFQATT; CDR2 reads SNEGSKA (reference sequence). DNA for the CDR3: TGCAGTGCTAGTACACAGGGGGCGATCACTGAAGCTTTCTTT. It translates to CSASTQGAITEAFF.

V is TRBV10-3 and J is TRBJ2-5, with 8 bases aligning to TRBD2. The germline V gene has CDR1 ENHRY and CDR2 SYGVKD. V was clipped by 11 bases and J by 5 bases; unmatched bases: 4. CDR3 size: 11 residues. This CDR3 reads CAAGGRETQYF. CDR3 in DNA: TGTGCCGCGGGGGGCAGGGAGACCCAGTACTTC.

In its sample, this clonotype was seen many times. This chain uses TRBV28 with TRBJ2-1; D gene uncertain. Germline V gives CDR1 MDHEN, CDR2 SYDVKM. CDR3 length equals 12 residues. V dropped 5 bases and J dropped 5 bases, with 7 bases sitting between them. The CDR3 loop reads CASSADHNEQFF. In DNA, the CDR3 is TGTGCCAGCAGTGCGGACCACAATGAGCAGTTCTTC.

J is TRBJ1-3 and V is TRBV10-3; weak D call: TRBD1 (5 bases). The CDR3 loop spans 16 amino acids. Trimming took 2 bases from V and 4 from J, leaving 15 bases between them. Germline V gives CDR1 ENHRY, CDR2 SYGVKD. CDR3 loop: CAISERGGSLGNTIYF. Here the CDR3 DNA reads TGTGCCATCAGTGAGCGGGGCGGTTCCCTCGGAAACACCATATATTTT.

This clonotype was seen a few times. This chain links TRBV20-1 with TRBJ2-7; 10 bases are shared with TRBD2. Germline CDR1 and CDR2: DFQATT and SNEGSKA (reference sequence). J was trimmed by 5 bases and V by 3 bases; bases with no gene match: 7. This CDR3 contains 14 residues. In DNA, the CDR3 is TGCAGTGCTAGCGAGCGGGAGGGCCTCAACGAGCAGTACTTC. Its protein product is CSASEREGLNEQYF.

The chain is built from TRBV5-1 and TRBJ2-7; 8 nucleotides match TRBD1. Germline values: CDR1 SGHRS, CDR2 YFSETQ. The CDR3 is 14 amino acids. V lost 0 bases, J lost 9 bases, and 8 bases stayed unmatched. CDR3 in amino acids: CASSLAGQGFVQYF. In nucleotides, the CDR3 is TGCGCCAGCAGCTTGGCTGGACAGGGATTCGTGCAGTACTTC.

The chain joins TRBV9 to TRBJ2-5; the D gene is possibly TRBD2 (6 bases). V lost 2 bases, J lost 5 bases, and 13 bases lay in between. The CDR3 consists of 14 residues. From germline, CDR1 is SGDLS and CDR2 YYNGEE. The CDR3 DNA follows: TGTGCCAGCAGCGTGCCCGGGAGTGGTGAGACCCAGTACTTC. It yields the protein CASSVPGSGETQYF.

This clonotype showed up just a few times. The rearrangement joins TRBV4-2 to TRBJ2-3; 15 bases are a match to TRBD2. From germline, CDR1 is LGHNA and CDR2 YNFKEQ. The CDR3 has 17 amino acids. V dropped 1 base and J dropped 6; count of bases not matched to a gene: 5. CDR3 bases: TGTGCCAGCAGCCAAGCCCGGGGACTAGCGGGAGGTGATACGCAGTATTTT. As protein: CASSQARGLAGGDTQYF.

The chain couples TRBV20-1 to TRBJ1-2; D ambiguous. The V gene's germline CDR1 is DFQATT and CDR2 SNEGSKA (reference sequence). V was clipped by 5 bases and J by 0 bases, with 10 bases between them. The CDR3 runs to 13 residues. DNA for the CDR3: TGCAGTGCTCAGAAGCCCGCTAACTATGGCTACACCTTC. It yields the protein CSAQKPANYGYTF.

A few counts support this clonotype. J is TRBJ2-2 and V is TRBV7-2; D unresolved. This CDR3 comprises 15 residues. Germline V gene sequence: CDR1 SGHTA, CDR2 FQGNSA. V lost 2 bases and J lost 0, with 7 bases in between. Here the CDR3 reads CASSLLVSNTGELFF. The DNA for the CDR3 is TGTGCCAGCAGCTTACTGGTATCGAACACCGGGGAGCTGTTTTTT.

This clonotype was counted between two and nine times. V is TRBV10-3 and J is TRBJ1-3, with D possibly being TRBD1 (5 bases). CDR3 length: 15 amino acids. Germline V lookup: CDR1 ENHRY, CDR2 SYGVKD. V shed 4 bases and J shed 0 bases, with 10 bases lying between them. The CDR3 protein is CAISGRDRSGNTIYF. CDR3 nucleotide sequence: TGTGCCATCAGTGGTAGGGACCGCTCTGGAAACACCATATATTTT.

This clonotype was found a few times. V gene TRBV9 combines with J gene TRBJ2-2, with 7 bases identical to TRBD2. The CDR3 extends over 18 amino acids. Trimming took 3 bases from V and 0 from J; bases not matched to a gene: 11. Germline V CDR1 and CDR2: SGDLS, YYNGEE. The CDR3 nucleotides read TGTGCCAGCAGCGCACGGGGGGACCGGCTTGCGAACACCGGGGAGCTGTTTTTT. Translated: CASSARGDRLANTGELFF.

The rearrangement links TRBV2 to TRBJ2-7, with 14 bases that match TRBD2. V lost 4 bases to trimming and J lost 4 bases; unmatched junction nucleotides: 0. The germline V gene has CDR1 SNHLY and CDR2 FYNNEI. This CDR3 has 14 amino acids. This chain's CDR3 is CASSGTSGRYEQYF. The CDR3, as DNA: TGTGCCAGCAGTGGGACTAGCGGGAGGTACGAGCAGTACTTC.

This clonotype was seen only a few times. The gene calls are TRBV9 and TRBJ1-1; D not resolved. CDR1 and CDR2 (germline): SGDLS, YYNGEE. This CDR3 has 12 amino acids. Trimming shortened V by 0 bases and J by 11 bases, and 11 bases separated the two germline ends. CDR3 amino acids: CASSVAGGRAFF. CDR3 sequence (DNA): TGTGCCAGCAGCGTAGCTGGAGGGAGGGCTTTCTTT. Filled out from reference TRBV9 and TRBJ1-1, the complete variable domain reads DSGVTQTPKHLITATGQRVTLRCSPRSGDLSVYWYQQSLDQGLQFLIQYYNGEERAKGNILERFSAQQFPDLHSELNLSSLELGDSALYFCASSVAGGRAFFGQGTRLTVV.

The sample holds many counts of this clonotype. This CDR3 is CATSRSGGKGNTIYF. The CDR3 DNA follows: TGTGCCACCAGCAGAAGTGGTGGGAAGGGAAACACCATATATTTT. The chain joins TRBV15 to TRBJ1-3; D unresolved. This CDR3 region has 15 residues. Germline CDR1 reads LNHNV; CDR2 reads YYDKDF (reference sequence). The germline V and J ends were trimmed by 2 bases and 4 bases, with 12 bases remaining between them.

The J gene is TRBJ1-1, the V gene TRBV20-1, with D possibly matching TRBD1 (5 bases). The CDR3 extends over 16 amino acids. Trimming left V 2 bases short and J 0 bases short, with 16 bases between. CDR1 and CDR2 from the germline V gene are DFQATT and SNEGSKA (reference sequence). For the CDR3, the DNA is TGCAGTGCTAGACCCCGGGGGGGGACCATGAACACTGAAGCTTTCTTT. It encodes CSARPRGGTMNTEAFF.

By proportion, this clonotype is medium-sized. V usage is TRBV5-1 and J usage is TRBJ2-2; D call uncertain. The CDR3 loop spans 15 amino acids. The germline V gene has CDR1 SGHRS and CDR2 YFSETQ. V was shortened by 4 bases and J by 5 bases, with 15 bases between the two germline ends. Here the CDR3 reads CASSPASSRTGELFF. The DNA for the CDR3 is TGCGCCAGCAGCCCGGCCTCCTCCCGAACCGGGGAGCTGTTTTTT.

This clonotype occurred a few times. V gene TRBV5-1 combines with J gene TRBJ2-3, with D unresolved. The CDR3 totals 16 residues. Germline V gene lookup returns CDR1 SGHRS and CDR2 YFSETQ. Trimming left V 2 bases short and J 1 base short, with 14 bases between. DNA for the CDR3: TGCGCCAGCAGCTTAGATTGGGGTTCGGGCACAGATACGCAGTATTTT. As protein: CASSLDWGSGTDTQYF.

This clonotype has a single count. V and J are TRBV20-1 and TRBJ2-5; a possible D gene is TRBD2 (6 bases). The length of the CDR3 is 15 residues. Germline loops: CDR1 DFQATT, CDR2 SNEGSKA (reference sequence). V lost 3 bases to trimming and J lost 2 bases, with 16 bases between them. CDR3 sequence: CSASPHDGLQETQYF. In nucleotides, the CDR3 is TGCAGTGCTAGTCCTCACGACGGACTACAAGAGACCCAGTACTTC.

This CDR3 reads CASSPSGTGANTEAFF. CDR3 coding DNA: TGTGCCAGCTCACCTTCCGGGACAGGGGCCAACACTGAAGCTTTCTTT. The V call is TRBV18, the J call TRBJ1-1, with 10 positions matching TRBD1. The V and J ends lost 3 bases and 2 bases, in that order; junction bases with no gene match: 6. The CDR3 has 16 amino acids. Germline assignment: CDR1 KGHSH and CDR2 LQKENI.

This clonotype was detected only a few times. The J gene is TRBJ2-1, the V gene TRBV20-1; 12 bases line up with TRBD2. Germline V gene data show CDR1 as DFQATT and CDR2 as SNEGSKA (reference sequence). This CDR3 comprises 14 residues. The V segment lost 5 bases and the J segment 8 bases; nucleotides outside the gene matches: 7. CDR3 loop: CSASLAGGRYEQFF. The CDR3 bases are TGCAGTGCTTCTCTAGCGGGAGGGCGATATGAGCAGTTCTTC.

This clonotype has more than one count but fewer than ten. V gene TRBV3-1 combines with J gene TRBJ2-1; 10 bases fit TRBD2. V was clipped by 4 bases and J by 7 bases; unmatched bases: 4. CDR3 size: 14 residues. From germline, CDR1 is LGHDT and CDR2 YNNKEL (reference sequence). CDR3 loop: CASSRGTSDNEQFF. The DNA for the CDR3 is TGTGCCAGCAGCCGAGGGACTAGCGATAATGAGCAGTTCTTC.

This clonotype was observed at least ten times. The chain links TRBV9 to TRBJ2-3; D is unclear. Trimming took 2 bases from V and 5 from J, leaving 9 bases between them. This CDR3 spans 13 amino acids. Germline CDR1 and CDR2: SGDLS and YYNGEE. The CDR3 nucleotides read TGTGCCAGCAGCGTCGGCATTGGAGATACGCAGTATTTT. This codes for CASSVGIGDTQYF.

This clonotype was counted many times. The chain employs TRBV29-1 and TRBJ1-2; D may be TRBD1 (6 bases). The CDR3 covers 14 residues. Per germline, CDR1 SQVTM and CDR2 ANQGSEA. Trimming cost V 6 bases and J 5 bases, with 19 bases left between them. CDR3 coding DNA: TGCAGCGTGGGACACGGGGCGGGGGGGTATGGCTACACCTTC. Residues: CSVGHGAGGYGYTF.

The sample holds a few counts of this clonotype. This chain joins TRBV4-1 and TRBJ2-3, with a possible D match to TRBD2 (7 bases). The CDR3 loop spans 17 amino acids. V shed 0 bases and J shed 0 bases, with 13 bases lying between them. Germline CDR1 and CDR2: MGHRA and YSYEKL. Here the CDR3 reads CASSQEFGGASTDTQYF. CDR3 coding DNA: TGCGCCAGCAGCCAAGAGTTTGGGGGGGCAAGCACAGATACGCAGTATTTT.

The rearrangement links TRBV11-3 to TRBJ2-3, with D possibly matching TRBD1 (6 bases). V lost 4 bases and J lost 4, with 12 bases in between. Germline V gene sequence: CDR1 SGHNT, CDR2 YENEEA. This CDR3 is 14 amino acids long. The CDR3 sequence is CASSSRDKADTQYF. The CDR3, as DNA: TGTGCCAGCAGCTCCCGGGACAAGGCAGATACGCAGTATTTT.

The rearrangement joins TRBV15 to TRBJ2-2; 7 bases are a match to TRBD2. The CDR3 length is 15 residues. CDR1 is LNHNV and CDR2 is YYDKDF in the germline V gene (reference sequence). V trimming: 5 bases; J trimming: 5 bases; junction bases outside the gene matches: 8. The CDR3 bases are TGTGCCACCAGCTCCCGACTAGCACGGACCGGGGAGCTGTTTTTT. It is translated as CATSSRLARTGELFF.

The chain links TRBV28 to TRBJ2-5; 12 bases fit TRBD2. Germline CDR1 is MDHEN and CDR2 is SYDVKM. The junction had 19 bases not matched to a gene; V was cut back by 3 bases and J by 5 bases. The CDR3 contains 20 residues. The CDR3 reads CASSFWGQGRTSGKWETQYF. In nucleotides, the CDR3 is TGTGCCAGCAGTTTTTGGGGTCAGGGAAGGACTAGCGGGAAGTGGGAGACCCAGTACTTC. The whole variable domain, filled in from reference TRBV28 and TRBJ2-5, reads DVKVTQSSRYLVKRTGEKVFLECVQDMDHENMFWYRQDPGLGLRLIYFSYDVKMKEKGDIPEGYSVSREKKERFSLILESASTNQTSMYLCASSFWGQGRTSGKWETQYFGPGTRLLVL.